The 17 T cell receptor beta chains presented below share a single source sample, sequenced in a study of blood T cell repertoires in COVID-19. Profiled with immunoSEQ multiplex PCR; TCRdb holds only in-frame clones, not every one. Of hundreds of thousands of clones in the sample, roughly 89% are singletons; the top ten hold around 6.5%. Sequencing used PBMCs or T cells enriched from blood (not recorded which). Every receptor here comes from a woman aged 40 to 50 who had recovered from COVID-19.

The chain recombines TRBV19 with TRBJ1-2; D remains ambiguous. This CDR3 is built from 12 residues. Germline V gene data show CDR1 as LNHDA and CDR2 as SQIVND (reference sequence). V was clipped by 0 bases and J by 8 bases, with 7 bases between them. In DNA, the CDR3 is TGTGCCAGTAGTATAGAGCGACACGGCTACACCTTC. It specifies CASSIERHGYTF.

V usage is TRBV30 and J usage is TRBJ1-5; tentatively, D is TRBD1 (6 bases). Trimming cost V 3 bases and J 4 bases, with 10 bases left between them. This CDR3 region has 13 residues. CDR1 GTSNPN and CDR2 SVGIG come from the germline V gene (reference sequence). The CDR3 DNA reads TGTGCCTGGAGGAGACAGGATAATCAGCCCCAGCATTTT. Its protein is CAWRRQDNQPQHF.

The V gene is TRBV18, the J gene TRBJ1-1; 7 nucleotides align to TRBD1. Germline assignment: CDR1 KGHSH and CDR2 LQKENI. CDR3 size: 13 residues. Trimming cost V 5 bases and J 6 bases; bases outside gene matches: 6. In nucleotides, the CDR3 is TGTGCCAGCTCATCGCAGGGGGGATCTGAAGCTTTCTTT. This codes for CASSSQGGSEAFF.

The chain combines TRBV6-5 with TRBJ1-1; 7 bases match TRBD1. V was pared by 6 bases and J by 0 bases, with 4 bases of the junction left unmatched. The CDR3 runs 14 residues. Germline V CDR1 and CDR2: MNHEY, SVGAGI. CDR3 amino acids: CASRLTGLNTEAFF. CDR3 nucleotides: TGTGCCAGCAGGTTGACAGGGCTGAACACTGAAGCTTTCTTT.

The CDR3 is CASSSPDRAKTQYF. The CDR3 nucleotides read TGTGCCAGCAGCTCACCCGACAGGGCGAAGACCCAGTACTTC. The V gene is TRBV14, the J gene TRBJ2-5; TRBD1 matches at 7 bases. The junction had 9 bases not matched to a gene; V was cut back by 5 bases and J by 6 bases. CDR1 is SGHDN and CDR2 is FVKESK in the germline V gene. This CDR3 comprises 14 residues.

The rearrangement links TRBV4-1 to TRBJ2-1; 9 nucleotides match TRBD2. CDR1 is MGHRA and CDR2 is YSYEKL in the germline V gene. The CDR3 is 18 residues long. V was clipped by 0 bases and J by 5 bases; unmatched bases: 11. As DNA, the CDR3 is TGCGCCAGCAGCCAAGATGGGGGGGTAGCGGGAGAGCACAATGAGCAGTTCTTC. Encoded protein: CASSQDGGVAGEHNEQFF.

This clone was seen only once. The chain joins TRBV27 to TRBJ2-1, with a possible D match to TRBD2 (6 bases). With 0 bases removed from V and 7 bases from J, the gap between germline ends came to 13 bases. Germline CDR1 reads MNHEY; CDR2 reads SMNVEV (reference sequence). The CDR3 sequence is 15 residues long. As DNA, the CDR3 is TGTGCCAGCAGTTTATCGGCGGGAACGGGGAATGAGCAGTTCTTC. Residues: CASSLSAGTGNEQFF.

J is TRBJ1-2 and V is TRBV11-3; 9 nucleotides match TRBD1. CDR3 length: 14 residues. J was trimmed by 4 bases and V by 4 bases; bases with no gene match: 4. Germline CDR1 SGHNT, CDR2 YENEEA. The CDR3, as DNA: TGTGCCAGCAGCTCTCCGGACAGGGGCTATGGCTACACCTTC. Translation gives CASSSPDRGYGYTF.

The chain recombines TRBV5-1 with TRBJ1-2; D remains ambiguous. Germline assignment: CDR1 SGHRS and CDR2 YFSETQ. The length of the CDR3 is 15 residues. The ends were cut back, 0 bases at V and 2 bases at J, with 11 bases in the middle. Here the CDR3 DNA reads TGCGCCAGCAGCTTGGCCGCAGGAACCAACTATGGCTACACCTTC. Encoded protein: CASSLAAGTNYGYTF.

The chain has TRBV18 and TRBJ1-1; 7 bases are shared with TRBD1. The germline V gene has CDR1 KGHSH and CDR2 LQKENI. V lost 0 bases to trimming and J lost 0 bases; unmatched junction nucleotides: 1. The CDR3 spans 15 residues. CDR3 loop: CASSPPGQMNTEAFF. The CDR3 nucleotides read TGTGCCAGCTCACCACCGGGACAGATGAACACTGAAGCTTTCTTT.

The chain joins TRBV15 to TRBJ2-7; D perhaps matches TRBD1 (6 bases). CDR3 size: 14 residues. The V gene's germline CDR1 is LNHNV and CDR2 YYDKDF (reference sequence). Trimming pared 1 base from V and 1 base from J, leaving 8 bases between. The CDR3 sequence: CATSRGGHSYEQYF. DNA for the CDR3: TGTGCCACCAGCAGAGGGGGACATTCCTACGAGCAGTACTTC. Based on the CDR3 plus reference TRBV15 and TRBJ2-7, the full variable domain is DAMVIQNPRYQVTQFGKPVTLSCSQTLNHNVMYWYQQKSSQAPKLLFHYYDKDFNNEADTPDNFQSRRPNTSFCFLDIRSPGLGDTAMYLCATSRGGHSYEQYFGPGTRLTVT.

The genes are TRBV3-1 (or the pseudogene TRBV3-2) and TRBJ2-7; the D gene is possibly TRBD1 (5 bases). Germline V lookup: CDR1 LGHDT, CDR2 YNNKEL (reference sequence). This CDR3 contains 14 residues. Trimming removed 3 bases from V and 0 bases from J, with 9 bases in between. CDR3 bases: TGTGCCAGCAGCCATAGGGGAAGCTCCTACGAGCAGTACTTC. Translating gives CASSHRGSSYEQYF.

This clone appeared once. The chain carries TRBV19 and TRBJ2-5; D call uncertain. The germline V and J ends were trimmed by 5 bases and 2 bases, with 6 bases remaining between them. CDR3 length: 12 amino acids. Germline lookup yields CDR1 LNHDA and CDR2 SQIVND (reference sequence). The CDR3: CASSRQQETQYF. The CDR3, as DNA: TGTGCCAGTAGTCGCCAGCAAGAGACCCAGTACTTC.

J is TRBJ1-2 and V is TRBV7-2; D is ambiguous. Germline CDR1 is SGHTA and CDR2 is FQGNSA. Trimming stripped 2 bases from V and 5 bases from J, with 15 bases between. The CDR3 runs 15 residues. CDR3 in DNA: TGTGCCAGCAGCTTAACAAAAAAACGGCGGTATGGCTACACCTTC. Translated: CASSLTKKRRYGYTF.

J is TRBJ2-3 and V is TRBV15; TRBD1 aligns across 8 bases. This CDR3 is 14 amino acids long. Looked up from germline, CDR1 is LNHNV and CDR2 is YYDKDF (reference sequence). Losses at the gene ends were 7 bases for V and 8 bases for J; bases not matched to a gene: 11. CDR3 loop: CATTKGGQGATQYF. The CDR3 DNA reads TGTGCCACCACCAAAGGGGGTCAGGGGGCTACGCAGTATTTT.

J is TRBJ2-2 and V is TRBV5-1; the D gene is possibly TRBD2 (6 bases). V lost 2 bases, J lost 6 bases, and 17 bases lay in between. Germline values: CDR1 SGHRS, CDR2 YFSETQ. The CDR3 has 16 amino acids. The CDR3 protein is CASSLFTGEMAGELFF. The CDR3 bases are TGCGCCAGCAGCTTATTTACGGGAGAGATGGCCGGGGAGCTGTTTTTT.

The genes are TRBV19 and TRBJ2-3, with TRBD2 identical over 8 bases. With 6 bases clipped from V and 3 bases from J, the junction kept 14 bases outside the gene matches. Germline assignment: CDR1 LNHDA and CDR2 SQIVND (reference sequence). The length of the CDR3 is 17 residues. The CDR3, as DNA: TGTGCCAGTAGGCCCCAAGCGGGAGTCAGTAATACAGATACGCAGTATTTT. It is translated as CASRPQAGVSNTDTQYF.